The next 15 T cell receptor beta chains were all read from a single sample in a study of T cells after yellow fever vaccination. TCRdb re-called the 5' RACE reads through MiXCR, storing one row per CDR3 protein. The table has 500,000 to 650,000 distinct CDR3 sequences, roughly 14% seen once. The sample was PBMCs, taken on the day of the yellow fever booster vaccination. These receptors all come from a man aged 25-45 years who received the YFV17D yellow fever vaccine.

This clonotype has only a few counts. The V call is TRBV7-9, the J call TRBJ2-5, with 14 bases identical to TRBD2. V was clipped by 4 bases and J by 5 bases; unmatched bases: 9. CDR3 size: 17 residues. Germline V lookup: CDR1 SEHNR, CDR2 FQNEAQ (reference sequence). CDR3 DNA: TGTGCCAGCAGCTCGGGGACTAGCGGGAGAAGTATGGAGACCCAGTACTTC. As protein: CASSSGTSGRSMETQYF.

The chain has TRBV7-9 and TRBJ2-7, with D perhaps matching TRBD2 (5 bases). The CDR3 covers 15 residues. The germline V and J ends were trimmed by 6 bases and 6 bases, with 21 bases remaining between them. From germline, CDR1 is SEHNR and CDR2 FQNEAQ (reference sequence). The CDR3 loop is CASSPSRGRRIEQYF. DNA for the CDR3: TGTGCCAGCAGTCCTAGTCGAGGCCGGAGGATCGAGCAGTACTTC.

This clonotype has a handful of counts. The gene calls are TRBV7-2 and TRBJ2-3; the match to TRBD1 covers 9 bases. Trimming took 5 bases from V and 0 from J; bases not matched to a gene: 6. This CDR3 contains 16 residues. In germline, CDR1 is SGHTA, CDR2 FQGNSA. For the CDR3, the DNA is TGTGCCAGCAGCCTGGACAGGGGCTTTAGCACAGATACGCAGTATTTT. Its translation: CASSLDRGFSTDTQYF.

V is TRBV7-6 and J is TRBJ2-2; maybe TRBD2 (5 bases). The length of the CDR3 is 14 residues. Deletions cut 5 bases from V and 3 bases from J, with 10 bases between. Germline V gene sequence: CDR1 SGHVS, CDR2 FNYEAQ. DNA of the CDR3: TGTGCCAGCAGCGGGGAGTTAGACACCGGGGAGCTGTTTTTT. As protein: CASSGELDTGELFF.

The table lists this clonotype with a few counts. V and J are TRBV7-9 and TRBJ1-1; tentative D call: TRBD1 (5 bases). Germline lookup yields CDR1 SEHNR and CDR2 FQNEAQ (reference sequence). The CDR3 length is 15 residues. V was clipped by 2 bases and J by 1 base, with 11 bases between them. The DNA for the CDR3 is TGTGCCAGCAGCTTAAGTCTGGGGGGGAACACTGAAGCTTTCTTT. Translation: CASSLSLGGNTEAFF. The variable domain in full, completed from reference TRBV7-9 and TRBJ1-1, reads DTGVSQNPRHKITKRGQNVTFRCDPISEHNRLYWYRQTLGQGPEFLTYFQNEAQLEKSRLLSDRFSAERPKGSFSTLEIQRTEQGDSAMYLCASSLSLGGNTEAFFGQGTRLTVV.

DNA for the CDR3: TGTGCCAGCACTCGAACGGGATACGAGCAGTACTTC. This sequence encodes CASTRTGYEQYF. J is TRBJ2-7 and V is TRBV28; tentatively, D is TRBD2 (5 bases). Trimming shortened V by 7 bases and J by 4 bases, and 11 bases separated the two germline ends. The germline gives CDR1 MDHEN, CDR2 SYDVKM. The CDR3 is 12 residues long.

This clonotype was observed a handful of times. The chain couples TRBV13 to TRBJ1-2, with D perhaps matching TRBD1 (5 bases). The CDR3 spans 12 residues. Germline loops: CDR1 PRHDT, CDR2 FYEKMQ (reference sequence). V was trimmed by 8 bases and J by 7 bases, leaving 14 bases between them. The CDR3 DNA reads TGTGCCAGCTCAGGGAGGCTAGGTGGCTACACCTTC. Its translation is CASSGRLGGYTF.

This clonotype came up a few times. V usage is TRBV7-2 and J usage is TRBJ2-3; the D gene is possibly TRBD2 (5 bases). Germline lookup yields CDR1 SGHTA and CDR2 FQGNSA. The CDR3 length is 14 residues. The V and J ends lost 2 bases and 6 bases respectively, with 12 bases between them. The CDR3 loop reads CASSLSAGGDTQYF. As DNA, the CDR3 is TGTGCCAGCAGCTTAAGTGCGGGCGGGGATACGCAGTATTTT.

The chain recombines TRBV28 with TRBJ2-7; 7 bases fit TRBD2. CDR3 size: 14 residues. The trim removed 6 bases at V and 2 bases at J, leaving 7 bases unmatched. Germline V CDR1 and CDR2: MDHEN, SYDVKM. The CDR3 nucleotides read TGTGCCAGCAGCCCCATGGCGGGAGCCTACGAGCAGTACTTC. It yields the protein CASSPMAGAYEQYF.

DNA of the CDR3: TGCAGTGCTAGAGATAGGAGGGGAGGGCCGGCGGAGACCCAGTACTTC. This encodes CSARDRRGGPAETQYF. The chain is built from TRBV20-1 and TRBJ2-5; 7 bases map to TRBD2. Germline V gives CDR1 DFQATT, CDR2 SNEGSKA (reference sequence). V shed 0 bases, J shed 5 bases, and the junction held 12 bases outside the gene matches. CDR3 length equals 16 residues.

The chain has TRBV21-1 and TRBJ2-1; TRBD1 was called by the table and not checked on the DNA. TRBV21-1 is designated a pseudogene. This CDR3 has 15 residues. The CDR3 loop reads CASSKRGVRRGEQFF. The CDR3 coding sequence is TGTGCCAGCAGCAAAAGGGGGGTGAGACGTGGTGAGCAGTTCTTC.

The chain has TRBV7-6 and TRBJ2-7; no clear D. CDR3 length: 13 residues. The germline V gene encodes CDR1 SGHVS and CDR2 FNYEAQ. Trimming removed 0 bases from V and 3 bases from J, with 6 bases in between. CDR3 nucleotides: TGTGCCAGCAGCTTAGCCCCTTTCTACGAGCAGTACTTC. It yields the protein CASSLAPFYEQYF.

This clonotype showed up many times. The rearrangement uses TRBV19 and TRBJ2-5; maybe TRBD1 (5 bases). The germline V gene encodes CDR1 LNHDA and CDR2 SQIVND (reference sequence). The length of the CDR3 is 13 residues. The germline V and J ends were trimmed by 9 bases and 2 bases, with 13 bases remaining between them. CDR3 DNA: TGTGCCAGCACCAGTGACAGTCAAGAGACCCAGTACTTC. As protein: CASTSDSQETQYF.

This clonotype has just a few counts. The chain links TRBV20-1 to TRBJ2-2; D is perhaps TRBD2 (6 bases). Germline-derived CDR1 and CDR2 are DFQATT and SNEGSKA (reference sequence). The CDR3 length is 14 residues. V dropped 5 bases and J dropped 3 bases, with 13 bases sitting between them. The CDR3 DNA sequence: TGCAGTGCTCATGGGACTCTTGACACCGGGGAGCTGTTTTTT. Amino acid sequence: CSAHGTLDTGELFF.

This clonotype was detected only a few times. This chain uses TRBV30 with TRBJ1-2; no clear D gene. This CDR3 comprises 13 residues. V was pared by 7 bases and J by 2 bases, with 14 bases between. Looked up from germline, CDR1 is GTSNPN and CDR2 is SVGIG (reference sequence). The CDR3 nucleotides read TGTGCCTCCCCATTGACGGCCAACTATGGCTACACCTTC. This sequence encodes CASPLTANYGYTF.